This TCR beta chain came from a study of identical twins. Overall study results and limits: Within monozygotic twins, out-of-frame TCR alpha sharing was underestimated by the models.

About this clonotype itself: Its specificity is not known.

Template switching added a universal primer site; cDNA carried unique molecular identifiers. TCRdb called the 5' RACE reads again in MiXCR, with one record for every CDR3 protein. The table shows roughly 720,000 distinct CDR3 sequences, with roughly 18% occurring only once. These data also formed part of another study, on T cells expressing NK-cell markers. From that paper: A range of about 1.0-8% of CD8+ T cells consisted of dominant NKG2C+ clonotypes in more than five donors.

The sample comprised PBMCs. The receptor was isolated from a young woman in good health.

The CDR3: CASSGYQGSDTQYF. CDR3 in DNA: TGTGCCAGCAGCGGCTACCAGGGTTCCGATACGCAGTATTTT. This chain links TRBV6-1 with TRBJ2-3; possibly TRBD1 for D (5 bases). Trimming took 6 bases from V and 6 from J, leaving 16 bases between them. CDR3 length equals 14 residues. The germline V gene encodes CDR1 MNHNS and CDR2 SASEGT.